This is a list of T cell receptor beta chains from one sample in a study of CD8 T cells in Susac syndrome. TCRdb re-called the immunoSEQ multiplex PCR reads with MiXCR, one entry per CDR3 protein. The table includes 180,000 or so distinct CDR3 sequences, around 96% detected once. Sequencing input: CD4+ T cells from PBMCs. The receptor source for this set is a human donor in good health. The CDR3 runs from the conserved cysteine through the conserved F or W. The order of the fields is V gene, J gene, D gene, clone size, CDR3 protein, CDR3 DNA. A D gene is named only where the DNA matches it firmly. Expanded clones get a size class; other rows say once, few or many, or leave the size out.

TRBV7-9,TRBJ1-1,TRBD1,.,CASSSGQVELNTEAFF,TGTGCCAGCAGCTCGGGACAGGTGGAATTGAACACTGAAGCTTTCTTT
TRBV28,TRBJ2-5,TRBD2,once,CATLAGHKETQYF,TGTGCCACCCTAGCGGGGCATAAAGAGACCCAGTACTTC
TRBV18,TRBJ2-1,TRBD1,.,CASSPTGWNEQFF,TGTGCCAGCTCACCGACAGGGTGGAATGAGCAGTTCTTC
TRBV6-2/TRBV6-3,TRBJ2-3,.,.,CASSYGVDTQYF,TGTGCCAGCAGTTATGGCGTAGATACGCAGTATTTT
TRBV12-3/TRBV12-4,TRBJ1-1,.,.,CASSLAETEAFF,TGTGCCAGCAGTTTGGCAGAGACTGAAGCTTTCTTT
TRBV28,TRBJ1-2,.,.,CASITRGRGYGYTF,TGTGCCAGCATAACGAGGGGAAGGGGCTATGGCTACACCTTC
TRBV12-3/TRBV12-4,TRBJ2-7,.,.,CASSLRGGTYEQYF,TGTGCCAGCAGTCTAAGAGGGGGAACCTACGAGCAGTACTTC
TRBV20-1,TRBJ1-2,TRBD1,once,CSARGGTARNYGYTF,TGCAGTGCTAGAGGGGGGACAGCCAGGAACTATGGCTACACCTTC
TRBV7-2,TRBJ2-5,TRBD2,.,CASSLFSRGAVETQYF,TGTGCCAGCAGCTTATTTTCGCGGGGGGCCGTAGAGACCCAGTACTTC
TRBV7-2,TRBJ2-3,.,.,CASSSHRADTQYF,TGTGCCAGCAGCTCTCACAGGGCAGATACGCAGTATTTT
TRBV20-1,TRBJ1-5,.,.,CSASEGYQPQHF,TGCAGTGCTAGCGAGGGATATCAGCCCCAGCATTTT
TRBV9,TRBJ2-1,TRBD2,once,CASSVALGTASGGKQFF,TGTGCCAGCAGCGTAGCTCTCGGGACGGCTAGCGGGGGGAAACAGTTCTTC
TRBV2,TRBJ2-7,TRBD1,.,CASRDRTGRSYEQYF,TGTGCCAGCAGAGACCGGACAGGGCGATCCTACGAGCAGTACTTC
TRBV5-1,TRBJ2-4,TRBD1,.,CASSSGTAKNIQYF,TGCGCCAGCAGCTCCGGGACAGCTAAAAACATTCAGTACTTC
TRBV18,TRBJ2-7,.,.,CASSPGTNYEQYF,TGTGCCAGCTCACCAGGGACAAACTACGAGCAGTACTTC
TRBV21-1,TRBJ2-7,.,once,CASSTGTGSYYEQYF,TGTGCCAGCAGCACGGGGACAGGGTCTTACTACGAGCAGTACTTC
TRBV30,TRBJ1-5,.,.,CAWSADVGNQPQHF,TGTGCCTGGAGCGCAGACGTCGGCAATCAGCCCCAGCATTTT
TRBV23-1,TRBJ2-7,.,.,CASSQSWRAAYEQYF,TGCGCCAGCAGTCAATCGTGGAGGGCGGCCTACGAGCAGTACTTC
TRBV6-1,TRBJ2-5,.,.,CASSAQGAETQYF,TGTGCCAGCAGTGCACAGGGCGCAGAGACCCAGTACTTC
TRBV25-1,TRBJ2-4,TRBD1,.,CASRGQGENIQYF,TGTGCCAGCAGGGGACAGGGGGAAAACATTCAGTACTTC
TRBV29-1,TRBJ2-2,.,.,CSVDMTATGELFF,TGCAGCGTTGATATGACAGCCACCGGGGAGCTGTTTTTT
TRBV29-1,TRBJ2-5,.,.,CSVVAAGAQYF,TGCAGCGTTGTAGCGGCAGGGGCCCAGTACTTC